A selection of T cell receptor beta chains follows, all from one sample in a study of glioma-infiltrating T cells. MiXCR, run by TCRdb on the multiplex PCR reads, gives a single entry per CDR3 protein. The sample has roughly 100,000 distinct CDR3 sequences, around 28% seen once; the top ten hold roughly 46%. The sample comprised glioma tissue, nonneoplastic brain tissue, or PBMCs (not recorded which). The receptors shown here come from a human donor with low-grade glioma or glioblastoma, undergoing nonglioma brain surgery, or in good health (not recorded which). Each CDR3 is given with its conserved first and last residue.

V gene,J gene,CDR3 protein
TRBV10-3,TRBJ1-2,CAIRQQGEDGYTF
TRBV15,TRBJ2-7,CATSRVTTGTLEQYF
TRBV18,TRBJ1-1,CASSPRQENTEAFF
TRBV28,TRBJ2-7,CASSLAGGAYEQYF
TRBV12-3/TRBV12-4,TRBJ2-3,CASSPQGRRTDTQYF
TRBV19,TRBJ1-1,CASSITKSGAAFF
TRBV12-3/TRBV12-4,TRBJ1-5,CASSRKFLSNQPQHF
TRBV4-2,TRBJ2-2,CASSPSTGLGELFF
TRBV3-1,TRBJ2-6,CASSGGAGANVLTF
TRBV7-8,TRBJ2-7,CASSFHASRHSDEQYF
TRBV2,TRBJ1-3,CASKGYGGNTIYF
TRBV7-3,TRBJ2-7,CASSLYPRTYEQYF
TRBV19,TRBJ1-5,CASSIVSNRGNQPQHF
TRBV6-1,TRBJ1-1,CASRAVWGNTEAFF
TRBV7-9,TRBJ1-5,CASSLSESNQPQHF
TRBV19,TRBJ1-2,CASSLVGTAYGYTF
TRBV6-1,TRBJ1-3,CASGLGALGNTIYF
TRBV12-3/TRBV12-4,TRBJ1-3,CAIRPGPAAAGNTIYF
TRBV12-3/TRBV12-4,TRBJ1-1,CASSLGGENTEAFF
TRBV7-8,TRBJ1-3,CASSFTGVGNTIYF
TRBV7-9,TRBJ2-7,CASRQGARYEQYF
TRBV19,TRBJ2-3,CASSNGWDTQYF
TRBV7-9,TRBJ2-5,CASSLSGTGETQYF
TRBV20-1,TRBJ1-3,CSATGGLTGNTIYF
TRBV14,TRBJ1-2,CASSPWIGPQFYGYTF